The 29 T cell receptor beta chains in this list originate from one sample, sequenced in a study of regulatory T cells in long-lasting Graves disease. Noted time point: persistent/refractory GD, antithyroid drugs over 5 years with positive TRAb. Generation of the TCR library employed RNA extracted from PBMCs. In building TCR beta libraries, iRepertoire HTBI primers were used together with Arm-PCR of CDR3 regions. TCRdb recomputed calls from the multiplex PCR reads with MiXCR, one row per CDR3 protein. This sample has over 450,000 distinct CDR3 sequences; roughly 21% occur once, and the top ten carry over 6%. The specimen comprised peripheral blood mononuclear cells (PBMCs), sampled when the disease was refractory, from a patient treated with antithyroid drugs. These receptors originate from a female donor with Graves disease.

This clonotype was seen many times. One end of the junction does not line up with germline, which may come from a read error. CDR3 DNA sequence: TGTGCCAGCAGCCTCGGACTAGCGGCTATCACCGTGGAGCTGTTTTTT. Its translation is CASSLGLAAITVELFF. This rearrangement joins TRBV28 to TRBJ2-2; TRBD2 matches 10 bases. The CDR3 has 16 amino acids. The germline V gene has CDR1 MDHEN and CDR2 SYDVKM.

This clonotype appeared a few times. The chain recombines TRBV12-3 or TRBV12-4 with TRBJ2-1; no reliable D call. Trimming took 1 base from V and 10 from J, leaving 11 bases between them. The CDR3 is made up of 13 amino acids. CDR3 nucleotide sequence: TGTGCCAGCAGTTTAGGCCCCGCTGAAGAGCAGTTCTTC. This codes for CASSLGPAEEQFF.

The chain is built from TRBV7-9 and TRBJ2-5, with 13 bases fitting TRBD2. The CDR3 length is 15 residues. After removal of 3 bases from V and 4 bases from J, the junction contained 2 bases not matched to a gene. Germline V CDR1 and CDR2: SEHNR, FQNEAQ (reference sequence). The CDR3 bases are TGTGCCAGCAGCTTGACTAGCGGGGGGCGAGAGACCCAGTACTTC. Its translation is CASSLTSGGRETQYF.

V is TRBV20-1 and J is TRBJ1-2; D unresolved. This CDR3 region has 15 residues. Germline-derived CDR1 and CDR2 are DFQATT and SNEGSKA (reference sequence). Trimming cost V 5 bases and J 6 bases, with 22 bases left between them. In DNA, the CDR3 is TGCAGTGCTCGACCAAGAGGGAGGGCCGGGGATGGCTACACCTTC. This gives the protein CSARPRGRAGDGYTF.

The genes are TRBV4-1 and TRBJ2-7, with D perhaps matching TRBD1 (6 bases). Per the germline V gene, CDR1 is MGHRA and CDR2 is YSYEKL. CDR3 size: 14 residues. V lost 4 bases, J lost 7 bases, and 17 bases lay in between. This CDR3 is CASSPGRPGQEQYF. In DNA, the CDR3 is TGCGCCAGCAGCCCAGGGCGCCCCGGACAGGAGCAGTACTTC.

This clonotype was observed at least ten times. This rearrangement joins TRBV6-1 to TRBJ2-7, with 8 nucleotides matching TRBD1. CDR1 MNHNS and CDR2 SASEGT come from the germline V gene. The CDR3 sequence is 14 residues long. With V trimmed by 6 bases and J by 5 bases, 9 bases remained unmatched. The CDR3 loop reads CASRDTMDRDEQYF. In DNA, the CDR3 is TGTGCCAGCAGGGATACGATGGACAGGGACGAGCAGTACTTC.

The table lists this clonotype with a count of one. Because it lacks the conserved phenylalanine or tryptophan at the end, this CDR3 is likely a read error. This rearrangement joins TRBV6-1 to TRBJ2-7, with D maybe TRBD1 (6 bases). V was trimmed by 3 bases and J by 0 bases, leaving 12 bases between them. This CDR3 is 15 amino acids long. Germline-derived CDR1 and CDR2 are MNHNS and SASEGT. The CDR3 protein is CASSDAQDSSYEQYL. The CDR3 bases are TGTGCCAGCAGTGATGCACAGGACAGCTCCTACGAGCAGTACTTA.

This clonotype was seen many times. This sequence joins TRBV28 and TRBJ1-2; 7 nucleotides line up with TRBD1. CDR3 length: 14 amino acids. Germline CDR1 reads MDHEN; CDR2 reads SYDVKM. The junction had 9 bases not matched to a gene; V was cut back by 6 bases and J by 5 bases. The DNA of the CDR3 is TGTGCCAGCAGAGCAGGGGGGGACGGGTATGGCTACACCTTC. This sequence encodes CASRAGGDGYGYTF.

This clonotype was detected ten times or more. The V call is TRBV24-1, the J call TRBJ2-5; TRBD1 agrees at 9 bases. V was clipped by 1 base and J by 3 bases; unmatched bases: 2. This CDR3 has 15 residues. Germline V CDR1 and CDR2: KGHDR, SFDVKD. This chain's CDR3 is CATSDFDRGKETQYF. CDR3 sequence (DNA): TGTGCCACCAGTGATTTTGACAGGGGGAAAGAGACCCAGTACTTC.

This clonotype was seen a few times. The chain uses TRBV7-9 and TRBJ1-3; no clear D gene. The germline gives CDR1 SEHNR, CDR2 FQNEAQ (reference sequence). Trimming pared 3 bases from V and 8 bases from J, leaving 20 bases between. This CDR3 has 16 residues. The CDR3 is CASSFVGGSQRDTIYF. DNA for the CDR3: TGTGCCAGCAGCTTCGTAGGCGGGTCTCAGAGAGACACCATATATTTT.

The chain combines TRBV20-1 with TRBJ2-5, with 14 positions matching TRBD2. The CDR3 consists of 15 residues. Germline CDR1 is DFQATT and CDR2 is SNEGSKA (reference sequence). V dropped 1 base and J dropped 4; count of bases not matched to a gene: 2. CDR3 sequence: CSARVGTSGGETQYF. CDR3 nucleotide sequence: TGCAGTGCTAGAGTGGGGACTAGCGGGGGAGAGACCCAGTACTTC.

At least ten counts were recorded for this clonotype. The V and J genes are TRBV27 and TRBJ2-7; perhaps TRBD1 as D (6 bases). V shed 5 bases and J shed 6 bases, with 14 bases lying between them. Germline V gene lookup returns CDR1 MNHEY and CDR2 SMNVEV (reference sequence). The CDR3 sequence is 13 residues long. CDR3 in amino acids: CASSIKQGSEQYF. Written as DNA, the CDR3 is TGTGCCAGCAGTATAAAACAGGGCTCCGAGCAGTACTTC.

The chain recombines TRBV7-2 with TRBJ2-2, with D tentatively TRBD2 (6 bases). Germline V gives CDR1 SGHTA, CDR2 FQGNSA. The CDR3 runs 15 residues. Trimming left V 3 bases short and J 5 bases short, with 13 bases between. The CDR3 DNA sequence: TGTGCCAGCAGCTTCAGGAGGGGTGGGACCGGGGAGCTGTTTTTT. It is translated as CASSFRRGGTGELFF.

This clonotype has at least ten counts. CDR3 bases: TGTGCCAGCAGTGTGTCTTTCCTAGCGGGGTCCTACAATGAGCAGTTCTTC. Protein product: CASSVSFLAGSYNEQFF. The chain combines TRBV28 with TRBJ2-1; 9 bases fit TRBD2. The germline gives CDR1 MDHEN, CDR2 SYDVKM. The CDR3 spans 17 residues. Trimming at V came to 5 bases and at J to 1 base, leaving 9 bases not matched to a gene.

This clonotype has just a few counts. Just one base apart from a much larger clone, this may be a read error. The rearrangement links TRBV7-9 to TRBJ1-1; no firm D call. CDR1 and CDR2 from the germline V gene are SEHNR and FQNEAQ (reference sequence). The V gene lost 1 base and the J gene lost 5 bases, with 8 bases spanning the gap. This CDR3 has 13 amino acids. The CDR3 reads CASSLERETEAFF. The DNA of the CDR3 is TGTGCCAGCAGCTTAGAGAGGGAGACTGAAGCTTTCTTT.

This clonotype was seen repeatedly, ten times or more. The rearrangement links TRBV6-1 to TRBJ1-5; D is unresolved. From germline, CDR1 is MNHNS and CDR2 SASEGT. The CDR3 is 15 residues long. V shed 6 bases and J shed 3 bases, with 15 bases lying between them. CDR3 coding DNA: TGTGCCAGCAGATCCGGGCCACGGGACAATCAGCCCCAGCATTTT. Protein sequence: CASRSGPRDNQPQHF.

Details on this clonotype: This may be a read error: a much more frequent sequence differs by one nucleotide. This sequence joins TRBV6-2 or TRBV6-3 and TRBJ2-7, with D perhaps matching TRBD1 (5 bases). This CDR3 is built from 16 residues. The germline V gene has CDR1 MNHEY and CDR2 SVGEGT. CDR3 region: CASSYIPSDTTYERYF. CDR3 DNA sequence: TGTGCCAGCAGTTACATACCCTCGGACACGACTTACGAGCGGTACTTC.

This rearrangement joins TRBV4-1 to TRBJ1-1, with 12 bases lining up with TRBD1. CDR1 is MGHRA, CDR2 YSYEKL, per germline. This CDR3 has 18 amino acids. V lost 1 base, J lost 3 bases, and 9 bases stayed unmatched. CDR3 amino acids: CASSQARPGQGAYTEAFF. In nucleotides, the CDR3 is TGCGCCAGCAGCCAAGCCCGGCCGGGACAGGGGGCTTACACTGAAGCTTTCTTT.

Comments on this clonotype: Being one base from a much bigger clone, this may be a read error. The chain couples TRBV12-3 or TRBV12-4 to TRBJ1-4; tentative D call: TRBD1 (5 bases). There are 13 residues in the CDR3. The CDR3 spells CAGSLWGTEKLFF. The CDR3 region has the DNA TGTGCCGGCAGTTTATGGGGCACGGAAAAACTGTTTTTT.

The table lists this clonotype with many counts. The chain is built from TRBV28 and TRBJ1-1; unclear D gene. Trimming stripped 6 bases from V and 3 bases from J, with 11 bases between. The CDR3 loop spans 13 amino acids. Germline CDR1 MDHEN, CDR2 SYDVKM. The DNA for the CDR3 is TGTGCCAGCAGCCTACCCACATACACTGAAGCTTTCTTT. This encodes CASSLPTYTEAFF.

The CDR3 reads CASSDDTYYGYTF. In DNA form, the CDR3 reads TGTGCCAGCAGTGATGATACTTACTATGGCTACACCTTC. The genes are TRBV2 and TRBJ1-2; D uncertain. Trimming took 3 bases from V and 3 from J, leaving 8 bases between them. CDR3 length: 13 residues. CDR1 is SNHLY, CDR2 FYNNEI, per germline.

This clonotype was detected many times. The genes are TRBV27 and TRBJ1-2, with 8 bases lining up with TRBD1. The V and J ends lost 6 bases and 8 bases, in that order; junction bases with no gene match: 5. The CDR3 runs 12 residues. Per the germline V gene, CDR1 is MNHEY and CDR2 is SMNVEV (reference sequence). In nucleotides, the CDR3 is TGTGCCAGCAGCGGACAGGGACGGGGCTACACCTTC. This encodes CASSGQGRGYTF.

The rearrangement joins TRBV10-3 to TRBJ2-6; D is possibly TRBD2 (6 bases). The CDR3 contains 18 residues. Trimming removed 6 bases from V and 4 bases from J, with 22 bases in between. Germline loops: CDR1 ENHRY, CDR2 SYGVKD. CDR3 DNA: TGTGCCATCAGATCGGGACTCGCTCATCAGTCGGGGGCCAACGTCCTGACTTTC. The encoded protein is CAIRSGLAHQSGANVLTF.

This clonotype was observed at least ten times. The chain carries TRBV12-3 or TRBV12-4 and TRBJ1-2; D gene ambiguous. The CDR3 has 12 amino acids. V lost 6 bases and J lost 7, with 12 bases in between. CDR3 in DNA: TGTGCCAGCAGCATCCCTTTTTTTGGCTACACCTTC. As protein: CASSIPFFGYTF.

This clonotype was counted a few times. The chain combines TRBV29-1 with TRBJ1-1; D is perhaps TRBD1 (5 bases). Between the trimmed V and J ends, which lost 4 bases and 3 bases, there was a span of 9 bases. CDR3 length: 12 residues. Germline CDR1 and CDR2: SQVTM and ANQGSEA. The DNA for the CDR3 is TGCAGCGTTGGAGGACAATACACTGAAGCTTTCTTT. It encodes CSVGGQYTEAFF.

This clonotype was seen only a few times. This chain uses TRBV7-6 with TRBJ2-1; D gene unclear. Germline lookup yields CDR1 SGHVS and CDR2 FNYEAQ. The CDR3 runs to 15 residues. The V and J ends lost 5 bases and 0 bases respectively, with 11 bases between them. The CDR3 spells CASSHGTSSYNEQFF. CDR3 in DNA: TGTGCCAGCAGCCACGGAACGAGCTCCTACAATGAGCAGTTCTTC. The full variable domain, rest sourced from reference TRBV7-6 and TRBJ2-1, is GAGVSQSPRYKVTKRGQDVALRCDPISGHVSLYWYRQALGQGPEFLTYFNYEAQQDKSGLPNDRFSAERPEGSISTLTIQRTEQRDSAMYRCASSHGTSSYNEQFFGPGTRLTVL.

This chain links TRBV5-6 with TRBJ2-2, with 11 bases aligning to TRBD2. Germline V gene data show CDR1 as SGHDT and CDR2 as YYEEEE. The CDR3 is 19 amino acids. The trim removed 1 base at V and 5 bases at J, leaving 13 bases unmatched. CDR3 loop: CASSLRLAGMNRGTGELFF. As DNA, the CDR3 is TGTGCCAGCAGCTTGCGACTAGCGGGGATGAACAGGGGGACCGGGGAGCTGTTTTTT.

This clonotype was picked up a small number of times. The chain is built from TRBV30 and TRBJ2-6, with D possibly being TRBD1 (6 bases). CDR3 size: 17 residues. The V gene's germline CDR1 is GTSNPN and CDR2 SVGIG (reference sequence). V was cut by 3 bases and J by 0 bases, with 15 bases left in between. As DNA, the CDR3 is TGTGCCTGGAGGGGCCCTGGACAGCACTCTGGGGCCAACGTCCTGACTTTC. The encoded protein is CAWRGPGQHSGANVLTF.

This sequence joins TRBV4-2 and TRBJ1-5; 9 bases fit TRBD1. The CDR3 totals 17 residues. J gave up 4 bases and V 0 bases, and 7 bases lay outside the gene matches. CDR1 is LGHNA and CDR2 is YNFKEQ in the germline V gene. CDR3 nucleotides: TGTGCCAGCAGCCAAGAAGAATCCGGGACAGGGAATCAGCCCCAGCATTTT. Translating it yields CASSQEESGTGNQPQHF.